Listed below are T cell receptor beta chains from one sample, sequenced in a study of T cells in Graves' hyperthyroidism and ophthalmopathy. MiXCR, applied by TCRdb to the multiplex PCR reads, yields one record per CDR3 protein. The table lists about 350,000 distinct CDR3 sequences, approximately 13% of them singletons, with around 24% in the top ten. Sequenced input: blood. Source of these receptors: a woman in her 30s with Graves' hyperthyroidism. The CDR3 runs from the conserved cysteine through the conserved F or W. Fields, in order: V gene, J gene, CDR3 length, clone size, D gene, CDR3 DNA, CDR3 protein. D genes are given only for firm matches. Clone size is stated in some rows and not others, as once, few, many or a class when expanded.

TRBV11-2	TRBJ2-3	18	NA	TRBD2	TGTGCCAGCAGCAGCTCTTATGGACTAGCGGGAGCCACAGGTACGCAGTATTTT	CASSSSYGLAGATGTQYF
TRBV7-9	TRBJ1-2	12	few	NA	TGTGCCAGCAGCCGGGACCGTTATGGCTACACCTTC	CASSRDRYGYTF
TRBV27	TRBJ2-3	12	few	NA	TGTGCCAGCAGGACAGGTCAAGATACGCAGTATTTT	CASRTGQDTQYF
TRBV24-1	TRBJ2-1	16	many	TRBD2	TGTGCCACCAGTGACCAACTAGCGGGAGGGCTGGGTGAGCAGTTCTTC	CATSDQLAGGLGEQFF
TRBV10-3	TRBJ1-1	15	NA	NA	TGTGCCATCAGTGATACAGGGTCCACGGGGACTGAAGCTTTCTTT	CAISDTGSTGTEAFF
TRBV19	TRBJ2-2	14	few	NA	TGTGCCAGTAGTTGGCGCGGGACGTCCGGGGAGCTGTTTTTT	CASSWRGTSGELFF
TRBV6-5	TRBJ2-3	14	many	NA	TGTGCCAGCAGTTACTCCGGCGGGCGGAAGACGCAGTATTTT	CASSYSGGRKTQYF
TRBV2	TRBJ2-4	14	many	NA	TGTGCCAGCAGTGGGGTGAGGGGCGTAGACATTCAGTACTTC	CASSGVRGVDIQYF
TRBV14	TRBJ2-7	16	few	NA	TGTGCCAGCAGCCAAAGGGCCCTGGTAGGGGCCTACGAGCAGTACTTC	CASSQRALVGAYEQYF
TRBV15	TRBJ2-5	14	NA	TRBD1	TGTGCCACCAAGCTGGACAGGGGGACGTGGGCCCAGTACTTC	CATKLDRGTWAQYF
TRBV5-1	TRBJ2-5	14	NA	NA	TGCGCCAGCAGCTTGGCCCTCACAGGCGAGACCCAGTACTTC	CASSLALTGETQYF
TRBV6-9	TRBJ1-2	17	NA	NA	TGTGCCAGCAGTTACATGGTTGGGCAGCAACCTTGGTATGGCTACACCTTC	CASSYMVGQQPWYGYTF
TRBV29-1	TRBJ1-2	14	NA	NA	TGCAGCGTTGCCCGGGACGGAAATAACTATGGCCACACCTTC	CSVARDGNNYGHTF
TRBV6-2/TRBV6-3	TRBJ2-1	14	NA	NA	TGTGCCAGCAGCGACGGACGTTTCTACAATGAGCAGTTCTTC	CASSDGRFYNEQFF
TRBV29-1	TRBJ2-6	16	few	NA	TGCAGCGTTGTTGAGACCCGTAACTCTGGGGCCAACGTCCTGACTTTC	CSVVETRNSGANVLTF
TRBV12-3/TRBV12-4	TRBJ2-2	16	many	TRBD2	TGTGCCAGCGCCGCACTAGCGGGAGTAGGGGCCGGGGAGCTGTTTTTT	CASAALAGVGAGELFF
TRBV27	TRBJ2-7	15	many	TRBD1	TGTGCCAGCAGTTCCCGGGACAGGGGGGTCTACGAGCAGTACTTC	CASSSRDRGVYEQYF
TRBV3-1	TRBJ2-7	13	NA	TRBD2	TGTGCCAGCAGCCACGGACTAGCTTACGAGCAGTACTTC	CASSHGLAYEQYF
TRBV18	TRBJ1-5	14	many	NA	TGTGCCAGCTCACCCAGGGACGGAGATCAGCCCCAGCATTTT	CASSPRDGDQPQHF
TRBV29-1	TRBJ2-1	16	NA	NA	TGCAGCGTTGAAGATTTGGCCAGGGGATCCTACAATGAGCAGTTCTTC	CSVEDLARGSYNEQFF
TRBV20-1	TRBJ2-5	12	NA	NA	TGCAGTGCTGGGAGCCGTCAAGAGACCCAGTACTTC	CSAGSRQETQYF
TRBV7-3	TRBJ1-2	20	NA	NA	TGTGCCAGCAGCTTAGTCGGTGGCAGCCGTAACCCCAAATGCGCCTATGGCTACACCTTC	CASSLVGGSRNPKCAYGYTF
TRBV11-2	TRBJ2-2	15	many	NA	TGTGCCAGCAGCTTAAATAGGGCCTATACCGGGGAGCTGTTTTTT	CASSLNRAYTGELFF
TRBV7-7	TRBJ2-3	14	few	NA	TGTGCTAGCAGCTTAGACTATGGGGCAGATACGCAGTATTTT	CASSLDYGADTQYF
TRBV19	TRBJ2-1	17	many	TRBD2	TGTGCCAGTAGTATAGATCAGGGAGGGTCCACAGCGGCTGAGCAGTTCTTC	CASSIDQGGSTAAEQFF
TRBV2	TRBJ1-4	16	many	TRBD1	TGTGCCAGCAGGGCCCTAAGGGGGCAGACTAATGAAAAACTGTTTTTT	CASRALRGQTNEKLFF
TRBV24-1	TRBJ1-2	15	many	NA	TGTGCCACCAGTGGTGGAAGGGGGGATGGCGATGGCTACACCTTC	CATSGGRGDGDGYTF
TRBV30	TRBJ1-4	14	many	NA	TGTGCCTGGAGTGTCGTGACAACTAATGAAAAACTGTTTTTT	CAWSVVTTNEKLFF
TRBV28	TRBJ2-7	12	many	TRBD1	TGTGCCAGCCTGGGACAGCCCTACGAGCAGTACTTC	CASLGQPYEQYF